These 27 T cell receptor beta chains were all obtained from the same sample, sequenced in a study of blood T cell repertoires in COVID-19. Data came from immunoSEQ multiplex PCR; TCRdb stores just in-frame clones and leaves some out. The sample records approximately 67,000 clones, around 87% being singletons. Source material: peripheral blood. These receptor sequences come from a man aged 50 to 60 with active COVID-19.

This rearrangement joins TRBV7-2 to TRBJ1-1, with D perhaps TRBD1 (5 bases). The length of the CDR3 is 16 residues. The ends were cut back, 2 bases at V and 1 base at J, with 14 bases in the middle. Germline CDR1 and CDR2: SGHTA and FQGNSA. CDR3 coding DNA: TGTGCCAGCAGCTTAAGACGGGGGAATCGGAACACTGAAGCTTTCTTT. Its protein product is CASSLRRGNRNTEAFF.

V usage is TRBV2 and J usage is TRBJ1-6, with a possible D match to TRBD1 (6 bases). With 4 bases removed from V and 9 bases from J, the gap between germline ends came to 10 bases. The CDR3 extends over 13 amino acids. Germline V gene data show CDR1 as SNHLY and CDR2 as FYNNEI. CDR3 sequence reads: CASSVIQGSPLHF. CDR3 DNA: TGTGCCAGCAGTGTTATACAGGGTTCACCCCTCCACTTT.

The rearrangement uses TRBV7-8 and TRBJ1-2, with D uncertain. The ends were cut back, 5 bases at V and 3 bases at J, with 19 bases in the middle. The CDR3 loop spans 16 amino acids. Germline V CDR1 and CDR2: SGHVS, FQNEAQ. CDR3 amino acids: CASSRQTTLSYYGYTF. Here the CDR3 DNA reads TGTGCCAGCAGCCGTCAAACCACGCTGAGCTACTATGGCTACACCTTC.

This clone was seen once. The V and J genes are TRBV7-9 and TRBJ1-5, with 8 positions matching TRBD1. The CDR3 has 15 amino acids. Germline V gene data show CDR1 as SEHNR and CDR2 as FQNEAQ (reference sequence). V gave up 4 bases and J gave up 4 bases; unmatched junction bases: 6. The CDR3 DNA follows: TGTGCCAGCAGCTCGACAGGGGTCTCGAATCAGCCCCAGCATTTT. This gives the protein CASSSTGVSNQPQHF.

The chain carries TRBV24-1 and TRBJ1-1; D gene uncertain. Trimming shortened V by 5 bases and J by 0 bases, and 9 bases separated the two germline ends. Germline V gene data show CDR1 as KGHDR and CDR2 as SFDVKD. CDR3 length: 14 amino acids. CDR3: CATSGEGMNTEAFF. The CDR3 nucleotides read TGTGCCACCAGTGGGGAGGGTATGAACACTGAAGCTTTCTTT.

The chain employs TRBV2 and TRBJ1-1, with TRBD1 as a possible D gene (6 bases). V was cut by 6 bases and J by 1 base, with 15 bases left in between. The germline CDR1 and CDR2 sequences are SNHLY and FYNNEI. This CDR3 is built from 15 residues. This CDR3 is CASRRFTQGNTEAFF. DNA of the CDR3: TGTGCCAGCAGAAGGTTTACACAGGGGAACACTGAAGCTTTCTTT.

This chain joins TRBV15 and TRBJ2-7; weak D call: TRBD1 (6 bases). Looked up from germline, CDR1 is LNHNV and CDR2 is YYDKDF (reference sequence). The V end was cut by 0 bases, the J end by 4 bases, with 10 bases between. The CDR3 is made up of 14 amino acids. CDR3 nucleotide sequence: TGTGCCACCAGCAGAGAGGTGACAGGATACGAGCAGTACTTC. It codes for CATSREVTGYEQYF.

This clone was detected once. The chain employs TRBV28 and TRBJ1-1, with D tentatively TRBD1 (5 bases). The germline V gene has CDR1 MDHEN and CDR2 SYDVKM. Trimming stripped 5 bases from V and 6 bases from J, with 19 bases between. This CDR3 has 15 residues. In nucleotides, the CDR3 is TGTGCCAGCAGTCCCCTTAAGCCAGGGTATGCTGAAGCTTTCTTT. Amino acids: CASSPLKPGYAEAFF.

Written as DNA, the CDR3 is TGCGCCAGCAGCCGGACTAGGATCAATGAGCAGTTCTTC. This gives the protein CASSRTRINEQFF. The V and J genes are TRBV5-1 and TRBJ2-1, with 7 positions matching TRBD2. The V gene's germline CDR1 is SGHRS and CDR2 YFSETQ. V was clipped by 4 bases and J by 6 bases; unmatched bases: 4. The CDR3 totals 13 residues.

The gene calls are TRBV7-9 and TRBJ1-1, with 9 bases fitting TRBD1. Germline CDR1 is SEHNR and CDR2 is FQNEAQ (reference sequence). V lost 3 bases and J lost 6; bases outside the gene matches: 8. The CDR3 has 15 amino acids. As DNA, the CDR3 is TGTGCCAGCAGCTTCGGCCGTGACAGGGGGGCTGAAGCTTTCTTT. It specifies CASSFGRDRGAEAFF.

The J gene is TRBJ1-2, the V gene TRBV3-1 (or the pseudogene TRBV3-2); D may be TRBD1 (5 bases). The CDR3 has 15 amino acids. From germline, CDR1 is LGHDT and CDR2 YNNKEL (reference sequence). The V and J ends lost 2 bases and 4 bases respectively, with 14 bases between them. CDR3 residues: CASSQSTLGGYGYTF. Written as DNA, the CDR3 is TGTGCCAGCAGCCAATCTACATTGGGGGGCTATGGCTACACCTTC.

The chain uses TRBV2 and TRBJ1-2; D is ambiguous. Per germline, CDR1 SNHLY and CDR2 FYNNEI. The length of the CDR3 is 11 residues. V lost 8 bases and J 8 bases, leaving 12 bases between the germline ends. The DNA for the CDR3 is TGTGCCAGCGTTGGCTTTCGCGGCTACACCTTC. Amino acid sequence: CASVGFRGYTF.

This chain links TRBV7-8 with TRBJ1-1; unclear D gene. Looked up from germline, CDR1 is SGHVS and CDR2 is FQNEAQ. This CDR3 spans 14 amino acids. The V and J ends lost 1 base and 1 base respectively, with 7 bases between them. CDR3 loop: CASSLEEANTEAFF. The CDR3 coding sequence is TGTGCCAGCAGCTTAGAGGAGGCGAACACTGAAGCTTTCTTT.

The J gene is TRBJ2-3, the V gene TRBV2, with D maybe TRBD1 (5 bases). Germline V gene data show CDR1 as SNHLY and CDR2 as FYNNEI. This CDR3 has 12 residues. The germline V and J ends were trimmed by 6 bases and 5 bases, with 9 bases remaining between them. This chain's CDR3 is CASSLTEDTQYF. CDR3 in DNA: TGTGCCAGCAGCCTGACAGAAGATACGCAGTATTTT. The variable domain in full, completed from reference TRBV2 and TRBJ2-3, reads EPEVTQTPSHQVTQMGQEVILRCVPISNHLYFYWYRQILGQKVEFLVSFYNNEISEKSEIFDDQFSVERPDGSNFTLKIRSTKLEDSAMYFCASSLTEDTQYFGPGTRLTVL.

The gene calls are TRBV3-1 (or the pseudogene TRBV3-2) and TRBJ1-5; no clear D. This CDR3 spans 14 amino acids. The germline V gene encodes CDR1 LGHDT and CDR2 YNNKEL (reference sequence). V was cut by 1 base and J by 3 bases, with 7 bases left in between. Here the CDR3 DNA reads TGTGCCAGCAGCCAAGCCGGGAACAATCAGCCCCAGCATTTT. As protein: CASSQAGNNQPQHF.

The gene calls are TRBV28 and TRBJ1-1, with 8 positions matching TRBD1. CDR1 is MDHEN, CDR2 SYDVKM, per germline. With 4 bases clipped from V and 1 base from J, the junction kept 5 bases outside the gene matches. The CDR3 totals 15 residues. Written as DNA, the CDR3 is TGTGCCAGCAGTTCATCCGGGACAGGGAACACTGAAGCTTTCTTT. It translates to CASSSSGTGNTEAFF. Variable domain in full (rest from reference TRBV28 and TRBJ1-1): DVKVTQSSRYLVKRTGEKVFLECVQDMDHENMFWYRQDPGLGLRLIYFSYDVKMKEKGDIPEGYSVSREKKERFSLILESASTNQTSMYLCASSSSGTGNTEAFFGQGTRLTVV.

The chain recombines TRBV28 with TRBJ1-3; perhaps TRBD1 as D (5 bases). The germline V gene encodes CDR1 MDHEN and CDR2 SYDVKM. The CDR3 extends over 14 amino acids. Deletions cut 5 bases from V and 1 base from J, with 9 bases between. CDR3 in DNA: TGTGCCAGCAGTCGCGACAGATCTGGAAACACCATATATTTT. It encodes CASSRDRSGNTIYF.

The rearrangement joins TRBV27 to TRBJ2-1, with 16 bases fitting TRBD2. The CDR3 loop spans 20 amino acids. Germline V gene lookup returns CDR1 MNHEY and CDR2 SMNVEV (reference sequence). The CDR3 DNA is TGTCCCCCGGCTCCAAAACCGGGACTAGCGGGGGGGGATGCCTACAATGAGCAGTTCTTC. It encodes CPPAPKPGLAGGDAYNEQFF.

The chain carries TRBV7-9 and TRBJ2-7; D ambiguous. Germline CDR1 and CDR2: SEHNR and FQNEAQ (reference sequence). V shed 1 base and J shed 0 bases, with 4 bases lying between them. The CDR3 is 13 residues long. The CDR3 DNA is TGTGCCAGCAGCTTAGGGCCCTCCTACGAGCAGTACTTC. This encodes CASSLGPSYEQYF.

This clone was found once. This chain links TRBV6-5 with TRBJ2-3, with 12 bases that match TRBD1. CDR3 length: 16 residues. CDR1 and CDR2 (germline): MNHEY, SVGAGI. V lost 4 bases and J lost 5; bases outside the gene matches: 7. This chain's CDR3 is CASSSRGTGGRDTQYF. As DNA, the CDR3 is TGTGCCAGCAGTTCCCGTGGGACAGGGGGCAGAGATACGCAGTATTTT.

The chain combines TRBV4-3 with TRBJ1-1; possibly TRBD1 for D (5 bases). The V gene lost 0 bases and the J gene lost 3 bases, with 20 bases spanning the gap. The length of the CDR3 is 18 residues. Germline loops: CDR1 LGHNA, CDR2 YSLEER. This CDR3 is CASSQDLQLMQGYTEAFF. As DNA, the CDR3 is TGCGCCAGCAGCCAAGATCTTCAGCTTATGCAGGGCTACACTGAAGCTTTCTTT.

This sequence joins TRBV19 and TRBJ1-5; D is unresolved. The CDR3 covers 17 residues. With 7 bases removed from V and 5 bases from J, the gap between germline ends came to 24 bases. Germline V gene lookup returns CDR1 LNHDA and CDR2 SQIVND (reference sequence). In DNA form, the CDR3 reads TGTGCCAGTACCATAACCCCGATGGGAGGCTTTTATCAGCCCCAGCATTTT. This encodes CASTITPMGGFYQPQHF.

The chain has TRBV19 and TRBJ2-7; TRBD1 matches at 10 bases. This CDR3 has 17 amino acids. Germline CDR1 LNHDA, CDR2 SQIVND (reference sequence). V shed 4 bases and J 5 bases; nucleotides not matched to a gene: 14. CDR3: CASSTRTGGLMDDEQYF. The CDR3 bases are TGTGCCAGTAGTACGAGGACAGGGGGGTTAATGGACGACGAGCAGTACTTC.

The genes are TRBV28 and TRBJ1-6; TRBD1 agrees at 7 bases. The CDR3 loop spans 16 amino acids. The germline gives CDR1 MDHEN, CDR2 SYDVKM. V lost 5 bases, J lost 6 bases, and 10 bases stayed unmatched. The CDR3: CASSRRQGLLNSPLHF. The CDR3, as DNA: TGTGCCAGCAGTCGCAGACAGGGCCTACTTAATTCACCCCTCCACTTT.

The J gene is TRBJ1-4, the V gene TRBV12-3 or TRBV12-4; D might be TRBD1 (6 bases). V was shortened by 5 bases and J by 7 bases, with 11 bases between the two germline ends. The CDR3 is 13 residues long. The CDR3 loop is CASSMNRAEKLFF. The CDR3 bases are TGTGCCAGCAGTATGAACAGGGCTGAAAAACTGTTTTTT.

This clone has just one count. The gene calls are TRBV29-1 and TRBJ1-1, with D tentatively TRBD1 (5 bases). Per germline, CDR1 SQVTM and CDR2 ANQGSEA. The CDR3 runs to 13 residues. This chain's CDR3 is CGLFGGINTEAFF. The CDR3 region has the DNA TGCGGACTCTTTGGGGGGATCAACACTGAAGCTTTCTTT.

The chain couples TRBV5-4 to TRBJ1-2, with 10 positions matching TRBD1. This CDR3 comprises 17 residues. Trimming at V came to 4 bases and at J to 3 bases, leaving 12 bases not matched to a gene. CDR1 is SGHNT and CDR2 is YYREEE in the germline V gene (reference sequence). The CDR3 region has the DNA TGTGCCAGCAGCCCGGGAGACAGGGGGCAAAAGGACTATGGCTACACCTTC. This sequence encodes CASSPGDRGQKDYGYTF. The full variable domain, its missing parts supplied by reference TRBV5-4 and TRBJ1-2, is ETGVTQSPTHLIKTRGQQVTLRCSSQSGHNTVSWYQQALGQGPQFIFQYYREEENGRGNFPPRFSGLQFPNYSSELNVNALELDDSALYLCASSPGDRGQKDYGYTFGSGTRLTVV.